This entry lists 2 T cell receptor beta chains sequenced from one sample in a study of molecular identifiers for immune sequencing clone quantification. Each CDR3 protein gets one entry after TCRdb re-called the PCR reads with MiXCR. Seen here are just under 65,000 distinct CDR3 sequences, under 20% observed once, and the top ten hold more than 1.2%. Sequencing used naive CD8+ T cells from blood, with Jurkat cell RNA spiked in. Subset reported: FACS-sorted CD8+CD4-CCR7+CD45RA+ naive T cells. These receptors originate from a human donor in good health. Some libraries in this study had Jurkat cell RNA spiked in.

The chain couples TRBV27 to TRBJ2-2; D is perhaps TRBD1 (5 bases). Germline lookup yields CDR1 MNHEY and CDR2 SMNVEV (reference sequence). This CDR3 has 16 amino acids. Trimming pared 3 bases from V and 4 bases from J, leaving 15 bases between. The DNA of the CDR3 is TGTGCCAGCAGTTTCATTCAGGGATCGGGCACCGGGGAGCTGTTTTTT. It yields the protein CASSFIQGSGTGELFF.

This clonotype was picked up many times. The V call is TRBV24-1, the J call TRBJ2-2; D is unclear. CDR1 and CDR2 from the germline V gene are KGHDR and SFDVKD. The V end lost 6 bases, the J end lost 6 bases, and 7 bases lay between the germline ends. The CDR3 runs 12 residues. In DNA, the CDR3 is TGTGCCACCAGTACACGGGCCGGGGAGCTGTTTTTT. Encoded protein: CATSTRAGELFF.